The rows below give T cell receptor beta chains drawn from one sample of a study of T cell repertoires in cytomegalovirus infection. Via MiXCR, TCRdb re-called the reads, giving one row per CDR3 protein. The table records approximately 110,000 distinct CDR3 sequences, about 30% of them present only once. The antigens these receptors bind are not known. The sample was CD8+ T cells from cultured PBMCs, taken from culture after CMV antigen stimulation. The receptors come from a human donor in good health (CMV status not recorded). Some clones in this sample may be carry-over from other donors' samples. The CDR3 runs from the conserved cysteine through the conserved F or W. D genes are given only for firm matches. Where a row states a size, it is once, few, many or the class of an expanded clone; other rows omit it.

v_call,clone_size,j_call,d_call,cdr3_aa,cdr3_nt
TRBV7-6,many,TRBJ2-1,TRBD2,CASSPTWEAGGYNEQFF,TGTGCCAGCAGCCCAACCTGGGAAGCGGGGGGCTACAATGAGCAGTTCTTC
TRBV19,few,TRBJ2-3,-,CASSTKWGTSRDTQYF,TGTGCCAGTAGTACCAAATGGGGGACTTCTAGAGATACGCAGTATTTT
TRBV27,few,TRBJ2-7,-,CASSSQAYEQYF,TGTGCCAGCAGTTCCCAGGCTTACGAGCAGTACTTC
TRBV2,-,TRBJ2-1,TRBD2,CASRGSGGASYNEQFF,TGTGCCAGCAGGGGTAGCGGGGGGGCATCGTACAATGAGCAGTTCTTC
TRBV9,-,TRBJ2-7,-,CASSRRASSYEQYF,TGTGCCAGCAGCCGGAGGGCAAGCTCCTACGAGCAGTACTTC
TRBV15,-,TRBJ2-7,TRBD2,CATSEPGLSYEQYF,TGTGCCACCAGCGAACCGGGACTATCCTACGAGCAGTACTTC
TRBV6-2/TRBV6-3,few,TRBJ1-2,-,CASSRTVHDYGYTF,TGTGCCAGCAGTAGGACCGTCCATGACTATGGCTACACCTTC
TRBV11-3,-,TRBJ2-1,-,CASRSENSGDEQFF,TGTGCCAGCAGATCAGAGAATAGCGGCGATGAGCAGTTCTTC
TRBV9,-,TRBJ2-3,-,CASSVSSTDTQYF,TGTGCCAGCAGCGTATCCAGCACAGATACGCAGTATTTT
TRBV2,-,TRBJ2-3,TRBD2,CASSDGTSGGPDTQYF,TGTGCCAGCAGTGACGGGACTAGCGGGGGGCCAGATACGCAGTATTTT
TRBV9,-,TRBJ2-7,TRBD1,CASSRTGAPGEQYF,TGTGCCAGCAGCCGAACAGGGGCCCCGGGCGAGCAGTACTTC
TRBV7-6,-,TRBJ1-5,-,CASSLGVGSNQPQHF,TGTGCCAGCAGCTTAGGGGTAGGAAGCAATCAGCCCCAGCATTTT
TRBV2,many,TRBJ1-2,-,CASSEDNKEGYTF,TGTGCCAGCAGTGAAGACAACAAAGAAGGCTACACCTTC
TRBV12-3/TRBV12-4,few,TRBJ1-2,TRBD1,CASSLGQGAGNGYTF,TGTGCCAGCAGTTTGGGACAGGGGGCTGGAAATGGCTACACCTTC
TRBV6-5,-,TRBJ1-2,-,CASSETRANYGYTF,TGTGCCAGCAGCGAAACACGAGCTAACTATGGCTACACCTTC
TRBV6-1,-,TRBJ2-7,TRBD1,CASSYDRGAYEQYF,TGTGCCAGCAGTTACGACAGGGGTGCCTACGAGCAGTACTTC
TRBV4-1,many,TRBJ1-1,-,CASSPFEGEAFF,TGCGCCAGCAGCCCATTCGAAGGGGAAGCTTTCTTT